This T cell receptor beta chain emerged from a study of metastatic and nonmetastatic thyroid tumors. Study information: Repertoire data that came from the blood and tumor or nodule tissue of malignant and benign thyroid patients were compared. General study findings and limits: The reported finding was significantly higher TCR beta diversity in malignant thyroid tumors relative to benign nodules, in blood and tumor.

This clone was counted ten times or more. What it binds is not known. Prior to thyroid surgery, none of the patients had received any treatment. In the original workflow: The study built a papillary thyroid cancer distant-metastasis classifier from CDR3 differences across clinicopathological groups. TCRdb reprocessed the PCR reads via MiXCR. The V and J calls were not made by the authors but by TCRdb's processing. The sample carries 23,000 or so clones, approximately 13% recorded once. Germline CDR1 and CDR2: MGHRA and YSYEKL. This CDR3 is 17 amino acids long. Trimming took 4 bases from V and 0 from J, leaving 16 bases between them.

The specimen was blood. This TCR was recovered from a female donor with papillary thyroid cancer or a benign thyroid nodule (not recorded which). Some clones in this sample may be carry-over from other donors' samples. This chain uses TRBV4-1 with TRBJ2-1; a weak D match, TRBD1 (5 bases). The CDR3 is CASSLGVETSSYNEQFF. The CDR3 DNA is TGCGCCAGCAGCCTAGGGGTAGAGACGAGCTCCTACAATGAGCAGTTCTTC.